A selection of T cell receptor beta chains follows, all from one sample in a study of spatial heterogeneity in lung cancer. TCRdb processed the 5' RACE reads anew with MiXCR; each CDR3 protein has one entry. The sample holds 30,000 to 40,000 distinct CDR3 sequences; about 7.6% are singletons and the top ten take about 9%. The source material was PBMCs, sampled at follow-up. Source of these receptors: a male donor with early-stage non-small cell lung cancer. CDR3s include the opening cysteine and the closing phenylalanine or tryptophan. Fields, in order: D gene, J gene, clone size, V gene, CDR3 DNA, CDR3 protein. The D gene is left open where the match is weak. Size values are once, few and many counts, or a class for expanded clones, and some rows have none.

d_gene: -
j_gene: TRBJ2-3
abundance: -
v_gene: TRBV9
CDR3nt: TGTGCCAGCAGCTCACAGGGAGGCACTAGCACAGATACGCAGTATTTT
CDR3aa: CASSSQGGTSTDTQYF

d_gene: TRBD1
j_gene: TRBJ1-1
abundance: many
v_gene: TRBV7-3
CDR3nt: TGTGCCAGCAGCCCCCGGGGACAGATGAACACTGAAGCTTTCTTT
CDR3aa: CASSPRGQMNTEAFF

d_gene: TRBD1
j_gene: TRBJ1-4
abundance: many
v_gene: TRBV25-1
CDR3nt: TGTGCCAGCAGTGATAGGACAGGGATTGAAAAACTGTTTTTT
CDR3aa: CASSDRTGIEKLFF

d_gene: TRBD2
j_gene: TRBJ2-3
abundance: -
v_gene: TRBV12-3/TRBV12-4
CDR3nt: TGTGCCAGCAGACCTAGCGGGGGGTGGGATACGCAGTATTTT
CDR3aa: CASRPSGGWDTQYF

d_gene: -
j_gene: TRBJ2-5
abundance: many
v_gene: TRBV7-3
CDR3nt: TGTGCCAGCAGCTTAAGAGGGGAGACCCAGTACTTC
CDR3aa: CASSLRGETQYF

d_gene: -
j_gene: TRBJ1-4
abundance: many
v_gene: TRBV7-9
CDR3nt: TGTGCCAGCAGACCTACAGGGAGAAATGAAAAACTGTTTTTT
CDR3aa: CASRPTGRNEKLFF

d_gene: TRBD2
j_gene: TRBJ2-2
abundance: -
v_gene: TRBV12-3/TRBV12-4
CDR3nt: TGTGCCAGCGGGCCTTATAGCGGGGGGGCAACCGGGGAGCTGTTTTTT
CDR3aa: CASGPYSGGATGELFF

d_gene: -
j_gene: TRBJ2-3
abundance: many
v_gene: TRBV7-2
CDR3nt: TGTGCCAGCAGCTTAGTATGGGGGGCCGCATCAGATACGCAGTATTTT
CDR3aa: CASSLVWGAASDTQYF

d_gene: -
j_gene: TRBJ2-6
abundance: many
v_gene: TRBV25-1
CDR3nt: TGTGCCAGCAGTCCTCTTTGGGGGTCCTCTGGGGCCAACGTCCTGACTTTC
CDR3aa: CASSPLWGSSGANVLTF

d_gene: TRBD1
j_gene: TRBJ1-6
abundance: many
v_gene: TRBV20-1
CDR3nt: TGCAGTGCTAGAGGCGCTTGGACAGGAGAAAATTCACCCCTCCACTTT
CDR3aa: CSARGAWTGENSPLHF

d_gene: -
j_gene: TRBJ1-2
abundance: many
v_gene: TRBV25-1
CDR3nt: TGTGCCAGCAGTGAGGGGGACGGTTATAACTATGGCTACACCTTC
CDR3aa: CASSEGDGYNYGYTF

d_gene: -
j_gene: TRBJ2-7
abundance: many
v_gene: TRBV9
CDR3nt: TGTGCCAGCAGCTCTGCCCCCGGAGGATACGAGCAGTACTTC
CDR3aa: CASSSAPGGYEQYF

d_gene: -
j_gene: TRBJ2-3
abundance: many
v_gene: TRBV6-1
CDR3nt: TGTGCCAGCAGTGAACTCTTGGTGTTGGGGGATACGCAGTATTTT
CDR3aa: CASSELLVLGDTQYF

d_gene: -
j_gene: TRBJ2-1
abundance: many
v_gene: TRBV7-9
CDR3nt: TGTGCCAGCAGCTTAGCTGAACAGATACAGTTCTTC
CDR3aa: CASSLAEQIQFF

d_gene: -
j_gene: TRBJ1-4
abundance: many
v_gene: TRBV6-5
CDR3nt: TGTGCCAGCAGTTCACCGAATGTTGAAAAACTGTTTTTT
CDR3aa: CASSSPNVEKLFF

d_gene: -
j_gene: TRBJ2-7
abundance: many
v_gene: TRBV6-1
CDR3nt: TGTGCCAGCCGGGACGGCAGGCTCTCCTACGAGCAGTACTTC
CDR3aa: CASRDGRLSYEQYF

d_gene: -
j_gene: TRBJ1-5
abundance: many
v_gene: TRBV19
CDR3nt: TGTGCCAGTAATAAGGGGGGACTGGTTAGCAATCAGCCCCAGCATTTT
CDR3aa: CASNKGGLVSNQPQHF

d_gene: TRBD2
j_gene: TRBJ2-3
abundance: many
v_gene: TRBV19
CDR3nt: TGTGCCAGTAGCATAGCGGGGGGGCAAGATACGCAGTATTTT
CDR3aa: CASSIAGGQDTQYF

d_gene: TRBD2
j_gene: TRBJ2-1
abundance: many
v_gene: TRBV5-1
CDR3nt: TGCGCCAGCAGCTTTAGCGGGGGGGCTTACAATGAGCAGTTCTTC
CDR3aa: CASSFSGGAYNEQFF

d_gene: -
j_gene: TRBJ2-5
abundance: many
v_gene: TRBV6-2/TRBV6-3
CDR3nt: TGTGCCAGCAGTTACTTAAGGGCAGGAATAGGGGGGGTCCAAGAGACCCAGTACTTC
CDR3aa: CASSYLRAGIGGVQETQYF

d_gene: -
j_gene: TRBJ2-2
abundance: many
v_gene: TRBV20-1
CDR3nt: TGCAGTGCTCCAGGGTCAGGACCCGGGGAGCTGTTTTTT
CDR3aa: CSAPGSGPGELFF

d_gene: -
j_gene: TRBJ1-4
abundance: many
v_gene: TRBV27
CDR3nt: TGTGCCAGCAGCACAGTGATTAATGAAAAACTGTTTTTT
CDR3aa: CASSTVINEKLFF